Following are 30 T cell receptor beta chains from one sample sequenced in a study of blood T cell repertoires in COVID-19. Libraries were prepared by immunoSEQ multiplex PCR; TCRdb keeps only in-frame clonotypes and omits some of them. Among about 130,000 clones listed, about 85% were seen once. Source material: peripheral blood. The receptors here all came from an elderly man with active or convalescent COVID-19.

The CDR3 DNA reads TGTGCCAGCAGCTTAAACCCTGGGACAGGGCTAAACACCGGGGAGCTGTTTTTT. Amino acid sequence: CASSLNPGTGLNTGELFF. The rearrangement uses TRBV7-3 and TRBJ2-2, with 9 bases matching TRBD1. This CDR3 contains 18 residues. Germline V CDR1 and CDR2: SGHTA, FQGTGA. The J segment lost 2 bases and the V segment lost 1 base, leaving 8 bases of the junction unmatched.

This chain connects TRBV28 to TRBJ1-2; a possible D gene is TRBD1 (6 bases). The CDR3 has 10 residues. Germline V gives CDR1 MDHEN, CDR2 SYDVKM. V gave up 11 bases and J gave up 8 bases, with 12 bases separating them. CDR3 region: CAAGDWGYTF. CDR3 nucleotides: TGTGCCGCAGGGGATTGGGGCTACACCTTC.

The chain recombines TRBV19 with TRBJ1-5; D is undetermined. Germline assignment: CDR1 LNHDA and CDR2 SQIVND (reference sequence). V lost 11 bases and J 1 base, leaving 9 bases between the germline ends. The CDR3 has 12 amino acids. The CDR3 protein is CAARSSNQPQHF. DNA of the CDR3: TGTGCCGCTAGAAGCAGCAATCAGCCCCAGCATTTT. The whole variable domain, filled in from reference TRBV19 and TRBJ1-5, reads DGGITQSPKYLFRKEGQNVTLSCEQNLNHDAMYWYRQDPGQGLRLIYYSQIVNDFQKGDIAEGYSVSREKKESFPLTVTSAQKNPTAFYLCAARSSNQPQHFGDGTRLSIL.

The J gene is TRBJ2-3, the V gene TRBV6-4; 11 bases align to TRBD1. The J segment lost 3 bases and the V segment lost 3 bases, leaving 5 bases of the junction unmatched. This CDR3 has 16 residues. Germline V gene data show CDR1 as MRHNA and CDR2 as SNTAGT. For the CDR3, the DNA is TGTGCCAGCAGTGATAGCGGACAGGGGGCAACAGATACGCAGTATTTT. This encodes CASSDSGQGATDTQYF.

The rearrangement joins TRBV3-1 (or the pseudogene TRBV3-2) to TRBJ1-2, with a possible D match to TRBD1 (6 bases). V lost 0 bases and J lost 5, with 13 bases in between. The CDR3 extends over 15 amino acids. Germline V gives CDR1 LGHDT, CDR2 YNNKEL (reference sequence). The CDR3: CASSQEGYGQYGYTF. In DNA form, the CDR3 reads TGTGCCAGCAGCCAAGAAGGATACGGACAGTATGGCTACACCTTC.

The V call is TRBV29-1, the J call TRBJ1-2, with D perhaps TRBD1 (5 bases). Looked up from germline, CDR1 is SQVTM and CDR2 is ANQGSEA. V was clipped by 2 bases and J by 5 bases, with 9 bases between them. This CDR3 spans 12 amino acids. The CDR3 reads CSVEQGTYGYTF. DNA for the CDR3: TGCAGCGTTGAACAGGGTACTTATGGCTACACCTTC.

V gene TRBV4-2 combines with J gene TRBJ1-4; no clear D. Germline CDR1 is LGHNA and CDR2 is YNFKEQ. This CDR3 comprises 14 residues. V was shortened by 4 bases and J by 8 bases, with 14 bases between the two germline ends. In DNA, the CDR3 is TGTGCCAGCAGCCCCGGGAGGAGGAGCGAAAAACTGTTTTTT. Translated: CASSPGRRSEKLFF.

This clone has just one count. The V call is TRBV19, the J call TRBJ2-5; TRBD1 matches 8 bases. The CDR3 loop spans 14 amino acids. Germline V gene lookup returns CDR1 LNHDA and CDR2 SQIVND (reference sequence). With V trimmed by 5 bases and J by 7 bases, 9 bases remained unmatched. CDR3 sequence reads: CASSLGQGVRTQYF. CDR3 DNA sequence: TGTGCCAGTAGTTTAGGACAGGGCGTAAGGACCCAGTACTTC.

The chain couples TRBV6-2 or TRBV6-3 to TRBJ1-5; 8 bases map to TRBD1. V lost 0 bases to trimming and J lost 3 bases; unmatched junction nucleotides: 4. Germline-derived CDR1 and CDR2 are MNHEY and SVGEGT. This CDR3 contains 16 residues. This chain's CDR3 is CASSYSSGGDNQPQHF. CDR3 sequence (DNA): TGTGCCAGCAGTTACTCCTCAGGGGGCGACAATCAGCCCCAGCATTTT.

J is TRBJ2-7 and V is TRBV28; 12 bases agree with TRBD1. Germline values: CDR1 MDHEN, CDR2 SYDVKM. This CDR3 contains 17 residues. V lost 7 bases and J lost 0; bases outside the gene matches: 10. The CDR3 bases are TGTGCCAGCATCGGGACAGGGGGCTTTTTGACCTCCTACGAGCAGTACTTC. Translating it yields CASIGTGGFLTSYEQYF.

This clone showed up just once. This sample also contains other DNA sequences that code for the same CDR3. The CDR3 is CASSLTGGGTDTQYF. CDR3 nucleotide sequence: TGTGCCAGCAGCTTAACAGGAGGGGGCACAGATACGCAGTATTTT. The V call is TRBV7-3, the J call TRBJ2-3; D is perhaps TRBD2 (6 bases). CDR3 size: 15 residues. In germline, CDR1 is SGHTA, CDR2 FQGTGA. Trimming cost V 0 bases and J 1 base, with 8 bases left between them.

The J gene is TRBJ2-7, the V gene TRBV18, with 7 bases lining up with TRBD1. CDR1 is KGHSH and CDR2 is LQKENI in the germline V gene. Trimming at V came to 6 bases and at J to 3 bases, leaving 8 bases not matched to a gene. The CDR3 is made up of 14 amino acids. In nucleotides, the CDR3 is TGTGCCAGCTCGCGCCGGGACAGACTCTACGAGCAGTACTTC. Encoded protein: CASSRRDRLYEQYF.

The V gene is TRBV7-3, the J gene TRBJ2-5; D call uncertain. The CDR3 loop spans 13 amino acids. Between the trimmed V and J ends, which lost 0 bases and 4 bases, there was a span of 6 bases. Germline assignment: CDR1 SGHTA and CDR2 FQGTGA. The CDR3 region is CASSLTARETQYF. The CDR3, as DNA: TGTGCCAGCAGCTTAACGGCCCGAGAGACCCAGTACTTC.

The chain combines TRBV7-8 with TRBJ2-5; TRBD2 is a possible D gene (6 bases). This CDR3 contains 15 residues. Germline V CDR1 and CDR2: SGHVS, FQNEAQ. V lost 0 bases and J lost 1, with 9 bases in between. Here the CDR3 reads CASSLALGGQETQYF. CDR3 sequence (DNA): TGTGCCAGCAGCTTAGCGCTGGGGGGCCAAGAGACCCAGTACTTC.

The rearrangement uses TRBV5-1 and TRBJ1-2; TRBD1 agrees at 7 bases. V lost 4 bases to trimming and J lost 4 bases; unmatched junction nucleotides: 10. Germline V gene sequence: CDR1 SGHRS, CDR2 YFSETQ. This CDR3 has 15 amino acids. The CDR3 nucleotides read TGCGCCAGCAGCGTAGGGGGCCTCTCTTCCTATGGCTACACCTTC. Translated: CASSVGGLSSYGYTF.

The rearrangement links TRBV24-1 to TRBJ2-5; D possibly corresponds to TRBD1 (6 bases). V dropped 5 bases and J dropped 4 bases, with 22 bases sitting between them. Germline CDR1 is KGHDR and CDR2 is SFDVKD. The CDR3 has 17 residues. The CDR3, as DNA: TGTGCCACCAGTGGCGCTCCCGGGGATACAGGGTCAGAGACCCAGTACTTC. As protein: CATSGAPGDTGSETQYF.

The rearrangement uses TRBV5-5 and TRBJ2-7; D possibly corresponds to TRBD2 (6 bases). The CDR3 runs to 15 residues. Germline V gene sequence: CDR1 SGHKS, CDR2 YYEKEE (reference sequence). The germline V and J ends were trimmed by 1 base and 4 bases, with 15 bases remaining between them. This chain's CDR3 is CASSLQVRGGYEQYF. The CDR3 DNA is TGTGCCAGCAGCTTGCAGGTGAGAGGAGGGTACGAGCAGTACTTC. The entire variable domain, with the rest obtained from reference TRBV5-5 and TRBJ2-7, is as follows: DAGVTQSPTHLIKTRGQQVTLRCSPISGHKSVSWYQQVLGQGPQFIFQYYEKEERGRGNFPDRFSARQFPNYSSELNVNALLLGDSALYLCASSLQVRGGYEQYFGPGTRLTVT.

The chain carries TRBV7-6 and TRBJ1-2; weak D call: TRBD1 (6 bases). V was clipped by 3 bases and J by 6 bases, with 8 bases between them. Germline V gene lookup returns CDR1 SGHVS and CDR2 FNYEAQ. This CDR3 is built from 12 residues. The CDR3 nucleotides are TGTGCCAGCAGCTTGTACAGGGATGGCTACACCTTC. Protein product: CASSLYRDGYTF.

The chain is built from TRBV4-1 and TRBJ1-6, with 9 bases that match TRBD1. V trimming: 6 bases; J trimming: 6 bases; junction bases outside the gene matches: 3. This CDR3 has 14 residues. Looked up from germline, CDR1 is MGHRA and CDR2 is YSYEKL. The CDR3 DNA reads TGCGCCAGCAGGACGGGACAGGGTAATTCACCCCTCCACTTT. This translates into CASRTGQGNSPLHF.

The genes are TRBV27 and TRBJ1-6, with D tentatively TRBD1 (6 bases). The germline gives CDR1 MNHEY, CDR2 SMNVEV (reference sequence). The V end lost 3 bases, the J end lost 10 bases, and 16 bases lay between the germline ends. The CDR3 spans 15 residues. CDR3 region: CASSFVTGRNSPLHF. The CDR3 nucleotides are TGTGCCAGCAGTTTTGTAACAGGGCGCAACTCACCCCTCCACTTT.

This chain joins TRBV7-2 and TRBJ1-2, with D perhaps TRBD1 (5 bases). V was cut by 4 bases and J by 8 bases, with 17 bases left in between. Germline assignment: CDR1 SGHTA and CDR2 FQGNSA. The CDR3 has 14 residues. The CDR3 coding sequence is TGTGCCAGCAGCTGGACAACCAGGACGGAAGGCTACACCTTC. As protein: CASSWTTRTEGYTF. Using reference TRBV7-2 and TRBJ1-2 for the parts outside the CDR3, the full variable domain is GAGVSQSPSNKVTEKGKDVELRCDPISGHTALYWYRQSLGQGLEFLIYFQGNSAPDKSGLPSDRFSAERTGGSVSTLTIQRTQQEDSAVYLCASSWTTRTEGYTFGSGTRLTVV.

This chain links TRBV5-1 with TRBJ2-5; D is unclear. V was trimmed by 0 bases and J by 1 base, leaving 7 bases between them. This CDR3 contains 14 residues. Germline CDR1 SGHRS, CDR2 YFSETQ. Here the CDR3 reads CASSLGAAQETQYF. CDR3 coding DNA: TGCGCCAGCAGCTTGGGGGCAGCCCAAGAGACCCAGTACTTC.

This clone came up a few times. V usage is TRBV7-9 and J usage is TRBJ2-3, with TRBD2 matching over 7 bases. Germline V gives CDR1 SEHNR, CDR2 FQNEAQ (reference sequence). The CDR3 has 12 residues. CDR3 in amino acids: CWVAGYTDTQYF. The CDR3 nucleotides are TGTTGGGTAGCGGGCTACACAGATACGCAGTATTTT.

In DNA, the CDR3 is TGTGCCAGCAGCGTTTCGCGAGCGGGAGGTGGTAATGAGCAGTTCTTC. Protein: CASSVSRAGGGNEQFF. V gene TRBV7-2 combines with J gene TRBJ2-1, with 9 bases fitting TRBD2. CDR1 and CDR2 (germline): SGHTA, FQGNSA. The length of the CDR3 is 16 residues. V dropped 5 bases and J dropped 7; count of bases not matched to a gene: 12.

The chain combines TRBV7-8 with TRBJ2-1; TRBD2 matches at 15 bases. Germline V gene lookup returns CDR1 SGHVS and CDR2 FQNEAQ. With 1 base clipped from V and 6 bases from J, the junction kept 13 bases outside the gene matches. The CDR3 runs 20 residues. Here the CDR3 DNA reads TGTGCCAGCAGCTTAGTGTCTGCTGGACTAGCGGGGGGGCGGATCAATGAGCAGTTCTTC. Amino acid sequence: CASSLVSAGLAGGRINEQFF.

The chain employs TRBV18 and TRBJ1-1, with TRBD1 as a possible D gene (5 bases). The CDR3 runs to 13 residues. Germline CDR1 is KGHSH and CDR2 is LQKENI. V was pared by 3 bases and J by 4 bases, with 9 bases between. CDR3 nucleotide sequence: TGTGCCAGCTCACCGGCGGGGGGCACTGAAGCTTTCTTT. This sequence encodes CASSPAGGTEAFF.

The chain employs TRBV7-3 and TRBJ2-3; tentatively, D is TRBD1 (5 bases). Trimming removed 5 bases from V and 6 bases from J, with 18 bases in between. Germline CDR1 and CDR2: SGHTA and FQGTGA. The CDR3 covers 15 residues. Here the CDR3 reads CASSEQVLIADTQYF. CDR3 in DNA: TGTGCCAGCAGCGAACAGGTTCTTATTGCGGATACGCAGTATTTT.

V and J are TRBV9 and TRBJ2-2; a possible D gene is TRBD2 (6 bases). The germline V gene has CDR1 SGDLS and CDR2 YYNGEE. The CDR3 has 15 amino acids. The V end lost 0 bases, the J end lost 2 bases, and 8 bases lay between the germline ends. The CDR3 sequence: CASSVVDYNTGELFF. DNA of the CDR3: TGTGCCAGCAGCGTAGTGGACTATAACACCGGGGAGCTGTTTTTT.

This chain uses TRBV29-1 with TRBJ1-1, with 9 nucleotides matching TRBD1. After removal of 6 bases from V and 1 base from J, the junction contained 3 bases not matched to a gene. The germline gives CDR1 SQVTM, CDR2 ANQGSEA. CDR3 length: 13 residues. The CDR3 loop reads CSVGQGRNTEAFF. The CDR3 DNA reads as TGCAGCGTAGGACAGGGGCGGAACACTGAAGCTTTCTTT.

The V gene is TRBV27, the J gene TRBJ2-1, with TRBD2 matching 9 bases. The CDR3 spans 14 residues. With 8 bases clipped from V and 9 bases from J, the junction kept 11 bases outside the gene matches. Germline CDR1 and CDR2: MNHEY and SMNVEV (reference sequence). The CDR3 bases are TGTGCCAGCCTGGGGGCTAGCGGGATTGCTGAGCAGTTCTTC. Its protein product is CASLGASGIAEQFF.